The 25 T cell receptor beta chains listed next were all sequenced from one sample in a study of chemoradiotherapy in HPV16-positive cancers. This table comes from immunoSEQ multiplex PCR, and its TCRdb copy is limited to in-frame clones, with some not included. This table has tens of thousands of clones, 90% appearing once. This material consisted of blood, taken from a patient who underwent chemoradiotherapy. The receptors originated from a human donor with HPV-associated anogenital cancer.

The chain joins TRBV10-3 to TRBJ2-5; D possibly matches TRBD1 or TRBD2 (6 bases each). V lost 4 bases and J lost 1, with 13 bases in between. Germline loops: CDR1 ENHRY, CDR2 SYGVKD. This CDR3 comprises 15 residues. The CDR3 DNA reads as TGTGCCATCAGTGGTCGGTCGGGGGCCCAAGAGACCCAGTACTTC. Residues: CAISGRSGAQETQYF.

The chain links TRBV7-9 to TRBJ2-5; TRBD2 matches 7 bases. The CDR3 contains 16 residues. V gave up 5 bases and J gave up 5 bases; unmatched junction bases: 14. Germline assignment: CDR1 SEHNR and CDR2 FQNEAQ (reference sequence). In DNA form, the CDR3 reads TGTGCCAGCAGCCGCCGTGGGCTAGCGGTTCATGAGACCCAGTACTTC. This encodes CASSRRGLAVHETQYF.

V usage is TRBV9 and J usage is TRBJ2-3, with no clear D. CDR1 and CDR2 (germline): SGDLS, YYNGEE. V was trimmed by 4 bases and J by 6 bases, leaving 6 bases between them. The CDR3 has 11 amino acids. CDR3 amino acids: CASSLKDTQYF. Here the CDR3 DNA reads TGTGCCAGCAGCCTCAAGGATACGCAGTATTTT.

The chain joins TRBV19 to TRBJ1-5, with 9 positions matching TRBD1. The V segment lost 8 bases and the J segment 2 bases; nucleotides outside the gene matches: 4. This CDR3 is built from 14 residues. Per germline, CDR1 LNHDA and CDR2 SQIVND (reference sequence). CDR3 sequence reads: CASSDRGGNQPQHF. CDR3 sequence (DNA): TGTGCCAGTTCGGACAGGGGCGGCAATCAGCCCCAGCATTTT.

This clone was counted a single time. This rearrangement joins TRBV10-3 to TRBJ2-3; maybe TRBD2 (8 bases). The CDR3 has 16 amino acids. The V end was cut by 4 bases, the J end by 8 bases, with 22 bases between. Germline CDR1 reads ENHRY; CDR2 reads SYGVKD. CDR3 sequence reads: CAISADSGAAGGTQYF. CDR3 nucleotides: TGTGCCATCAGTGCCGATAGCGGGGCGGCAGGGGGTACGCAGTATTTT.

The rearrangement uses TRBV15 and TRBJ2-7, with D possibly TRBD2 on 6 matching bases. Trimming pared 1 base from V and 3 bases from J, leaving 10 bases between. The CDR3 has 14 amino acids. The germline CDR1 and CDR2 sequences are LNHNV and YYDKDF (reference sequence). The CDR3 DNA sequence: TGTGCCACCAGCAGAGGACGGGGGTACTACGAGCAGTACTTC. It encodes CATSRGRGYYEQYF. Together with reference TRBV15 and TRBJ2-7, the CDR3 gives the full variable domain: DAMVIQNPRYQVTQFGKPVTLSCSQTLNHNVMYWYQQKSSQAPKLLFHYYDKDFNNEADTPDNFQSRRPNTSFCFLDIRSPGLGDTAMYLCATSRGRGYYEQYFGPGTRLTVT.

CDR3 bases: TGTGCCAGCAGTCGATCCGACAGGGGGCCCTACAATGAGCAGTTCTTC. This sequence encodes CASSRSDRGPYNEQFF. V gene TRBV27 combines with J gene TRBJ2-1; 10 bases line up with TRBD1. The V segment lost 5 bases and the J segment 2 bases; nucleotides outside the gene matches: 6. There are 16 residues in the CDR3. Looked up from germline, CDR1 is MNHEY and CDR2 is SMNVEV (reference sequence).

CDR3 in amino acids: CASRDLSGGTVNTEAFF. In nucleotides, the CDR3 is TGCGCCAGCAGAGATTTATCCGGGGGGACGGTGAACACTGAAGCTTTCTTT. The chain carries TRBV5-1 and TRBJ1-1, with D maybe TRBD1 (5 bases). The CDR3 runs 17 residues. CDR1 is SGHRS, CDR2 YFSETQ, per germline. Trimming cost V 5 bases and J 0 bases, with 20 bases left between them.

The chain has TRBV27 and TRBJ2-7, with D perhaps matching TRBD2 (5 bases). This CDR3 has 14 residues. The V end lost 3 bases, the J end lost 0 bases, and 9 bases lay between the germline ends. CDR1 and CDR2 from the germline V gene are MNHEY and SMNVEV (reference sequence). This chain's CDR3 is CASSFTGSSYEQYF. In DNA, the CDR3 is TGTGCCAGCAGTTTCACGGGGAGCTCCTACGAGCAGTACTTC.

The rearrangement links TRBV11-2 to TRBJ1-5; tentatively, D is TRBD1 (5 bases). The CDR3 is 15 residues long. The ends were cut back, 2 bases at V and 2 bases at J, with 10 bases in the middle. CDR1 SGHAT and CDR2 FQNNGV come from the germline V gene. CDR3 nucleotides: TGTGCCAGCAGCTTATCGGGGGACGGCAATCAGCCCCAGCATTTT. Translating gives CASSLSGDGNQPQHF. Complete variable domain (other parts from reference TRBV11-2 and TRBJ1-5): EAGVAQSPRYKIIEKRQSVAFWCNPISGHATLYWYQQILGQGPKLLIQFQNNGVVDDSQLPKDRFSAERLKGVDSTLKIQPAKLEDSAVYLCASSLSGDGNQPQHFGDGTRLSIL.

The chain links TRBV4-3 to TRBJ2-7, with D possibly TRBD2 on 5 matching bases. CDR1 is LGHNA and CDR2 is YSLEER in the germline V gene. The CDR3 runs to 18 residues. V was cut by 3 bases and J by 4 bases, with 25 bases left in between. The CDR3 spells CASSHWIGRDPPNYEQYF. CDR3 bases: TGCGCCAGCAGCCATTGGATTGGACGGGATCCCCCTAATTACGAGCAGTACTTC.

This clone has a handful of counts. The chain has TRBV27 and TRBJ1-5; D remains unclear. V lost 4 bases and J 5 bases, leaving 9 bases between the germline ends. CDR1 is MNHEY, CDR2 SMNVEV, per germline (reference sequence). The CDR3 contains 13 residues. CDR3: CASSSRRDQPQHF. CDR3 nucleotide sequence: TGTGCCAGCAGTTCCCGGCGGGATCAGCCCCAGCATTTT.

This rearrangement joins TRBV5-1 to TRBJ1-2; 9 positions match TRBD1. CDR1 is SGHRS, CDR2 YFSETQ, per germline. The length of the CDR3 is 14 residues. V lost 1 base and J lost 2; bases outside the gene matches: 0. CDR3 sequence reads: CASSLTGGNYGYTF. The CDR3 DNA is TGCGCCAGCAGCTTGACAGGGGGCAACTATGGCTACACCTTC.

The chain has TRBV4-3 and TRBJ1-4; D not certain. Trimming stripped 0 bases from V and 4 bases from J, with 15 bases between. Germline V gene sequence: CDR1 LGHNA, CDR2 YSLEER. The CDR3 runs 17 residues. The CDR3 is CASSQERTPRHNEKLFF. In DNA form, the CDR3 reads TGCGCCAGCAGCCAAGAGCGGACCCCTCGTCATAATGAAAAACTGTTTTTT.

The V and J genes are TRBV7-2 and TRBJ2-7; TRBD1 agrees at 7 bases. CDR3 length: 15 residues. Germline lookup yields CDR1 SGHTA and CDR2 FQGNSA. Unmatched junction bases numbered 12, after V lost 2 bases and J lost 8 bases. The CDR3: CASSLRQGVRLKQYF. The CDR3 bases are TGTGCCAGCAGCTTAAGGCAGGGGGTCCGACTAAAGCAGTACTTC. Supplemented by reference TRBV7-2 and TRBJ2-7, the full variable domain reads GAGVSQSPSNKVTEKGKDVELRCDPISGHTALYWYRQSLGQGLEFLIYFQGNSAPDKSGLPSDRFSAERTGGSVSTLTIQRTQQEDSAVYLCASSLRQGVRLKQYFGPGTRLTVT.

Only one count was recorded for this clone. The chain carries TRBV18 and TRBJ2-7; TRBD1 or TRBD2 may be the D gene (5 bases each). The CDR3 extends over 14 amino acids. Germline V CDR1 and CDR2: KGHSH, LQKENI. V was cut by 6 bases and J by 1 base, with 13 bases left in between. DNA for the CDR3: TGTGCCAGCTCGCAGGGAGCCTTATCCTACGAGCAGTACTTC. Translating gives CASSQGALSYEQYF.

The chain has TRBV2 and TRBJ1-5; D is unresolved. The ends were cut back, 1 base at V and 4 bases at J, with 14 bases in the middle. CDR3 length: 16 residues. The germline gives CDR1 SNHLY, CDR2 FYNNEI. The CDR3 spells CASSEDSGDLNQPQHF. CDR3 nucleotide sequence: TGTGCCAGCAGTGAAGATTCGGGAGACCTGAATCAGCCCCAGCATTTT.

Only one count was recorded for this clone. This chain links TRBV19 with TRBJ1-1; no definite D call. Trimming took 10 bases from V and 4 from J, leaving 19 bases between them. The CDR3 covers 14 residues. Looked up from germline, CDR1 is LNHDA and CDR2 is SQIVND (reference sequence). The chain's CDR3 is CATRRSPGSTEAFF. CDR3 sequence (DNA): TGTGCCACCAGAAGGTCTCCTGGGTCCACTGAAGCTTTCTTT. The full variable domain, its missing parts supplied by reference TRBV19 and TRBJ1-1, is DGGITQSPKYLFRKEGQNVTLSCEQNLNHDAMYWYRQDPGQGLRLIYYSQIVNDFQKGDIAEGYSVSREKKESFPLTVTSAQKNPTAFYLCATRRSPGSTEAFFGQGTRLTVV.

This rearrangement joins TRBV5-1 to TRBJ1-5, with TRBD1 matching 9 bases. This CDR3 contains 14 residues. The junction had 5 bases not matched to a gene; V was cut back by 4 bases and J by 6 bases. Germline V lookup: CDR1 SGHRS, CDR2 YFSETQ. The CDR3 region has the DNA TGCGCCAGCAGCCCAGGACAGGGGCCTCAGCCCCAGCATTTT. This translates into CASSPGQGPQPQHF.

This clone appeared a few times. V usage is TRBV30 and J usage is TRBJ2-3, with D possibly being TRBD2 (5 bases). V lost 2 bases and J 4 bases, leaving 16 bases between the germline ends. This CDR3 is built from 15 residues. CDR1 is GTSNPN and CDR2 is SVGIG in the germline V gene (reference sequence). The CDR3 spells CAWSHPGITSDTQYF. The DNA for the CDR3 is TGTGCCTGGAGTCACCCCGGGATTACCTCAGATACGCAGTATTTT.

This clone was found a few times. This chain links TRBV19 with TRBJ1-5; unclear D gene. Trimming left V 0 bases short and J 3 bases short, with 9 bases between. The CDR3 extends over 15 amino acids. Germline assignment: CDR1 LNHDA and CDR2 SQIVND (reference sequence). The chain's CDR3 is CASSIDPSHNQPQHF. The CDR3 DNA is TGTGCCAGTAGTATAGATCCCAGCCACAATCAGCCCCAGCATTTT.

The V and J genes are TRBV9 and TRBJ2-1; the match to TRBD1 covers 10 bases. Germline assignment: CDR1 SGDLS and CDR2 YYNGEE. CDR3 length equals 15 residues. J gave up 8 bases and V 3 bases, and 8 bases lay outside the gene matches. In DNA, the CDR3 is TGTGCCAGCAGCGAGCGGGGGACAGGGGAATATGAGCAGTTCTTC. It translates to CASSERGTGEYEQFF.

This clone was seen only a few times. J is TRBJ1-5 and V is TRBV5-1; 11 bases align to TRBD1. The CDR3 has 15 amino acids. V was clipped by 4 bases and J by 6 bases; unmatched bases: 6. From germline, CDR1 is SGHRS and CDR2 YFSETQ. CDR3 nucleotides: TGCGCCAGCAGCCGGACAGGGGGCGCGGGTCAGCCCCAGCATTTT. It translates to CASSRTGGAGQPQHF. The full variable domain, in which reference TRBV5-1 and TRBJ1-5 provide the parts outside the CDR3, is KAGVTQTPRYLIKTRGQQVTLSCSPISGHRSVSWYQQTPGQGLQFLFEYFSETQRNKGNFPGRFSGRQFSNSRSEMNVSTLELGDSALYLCASSRTGGAGQPQHFGDGTRLSIL.

CDR3 nucleotides: TGTGCCAGCAGCGCCGATAGCGGGGGGGCGTCAGATACGCAGTATTTT. It yields the protein CASSADSGGASDTQYF. The chain employs TRBV9 and TRBJ2-3, with TRBD2 identical over 11 bases. The germline CDR1 and CDR2 sequences are SGDLS and YYNGEE. The CDR3 has 16 amino acids. V lost 3 bases and J lost 4; bases outside the gene matches: 7.

This chain joins TRBV12-5 and TRBJ2-7, with 9 bases lining up with TRBD1. The CDR3 contains 14 residues. Per the germline V gene, CDR1 is LGHNT and CDR2 is FRNRAP. Trimming took 7 bases from V and 3 from J; bases not matched to a gene: 7. The CDR3 nucleotides are TGTGCTAGTGATGGAGGGACAGGGCACTACGAGCAGTACTTC. This codes for CASDGGTGHYEQYF. Full variable domain (rest looked up from reference TRBV12-5 and TRBJ2-7): DARVTQTPRHKVTEMGQEVTMRCQPILGHNTVFWYRQTMMQGLELLAYFRNRAPLDDSGMPKDRFSAEMPDATLATLKIQPSEPRDSAVYFCASDGGTGHYEQYFGPGTRLTVT.